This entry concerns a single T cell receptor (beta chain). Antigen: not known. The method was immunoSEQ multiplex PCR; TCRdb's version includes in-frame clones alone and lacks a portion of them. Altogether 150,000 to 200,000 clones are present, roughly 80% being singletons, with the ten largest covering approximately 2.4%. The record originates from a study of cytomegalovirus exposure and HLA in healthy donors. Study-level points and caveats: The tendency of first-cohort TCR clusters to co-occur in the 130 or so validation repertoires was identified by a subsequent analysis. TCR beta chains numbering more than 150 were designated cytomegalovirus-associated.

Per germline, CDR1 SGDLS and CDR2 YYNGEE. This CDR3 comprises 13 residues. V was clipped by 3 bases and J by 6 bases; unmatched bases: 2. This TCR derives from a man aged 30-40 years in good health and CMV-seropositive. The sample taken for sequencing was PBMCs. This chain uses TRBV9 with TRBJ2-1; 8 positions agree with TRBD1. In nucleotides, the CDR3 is TGTGCCAGCAGCGCGACAGGGGCCAATGAGCAGTTCTTC. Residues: CASSATGANEQFF.